This record concerns one T cell receptor beta chain sequence. Its antigen remains unidentified. No much larger clone is present one base from it, and per-base qualities are unavailable. The sample originates from a study of blood T cell repertoires in COVID-19 (dated by TCRdb to 2019 to 2021). Notes on the research overall: The collaborator samples originated in the United States, Italy and Spain and spanned the acute and convalescent phases of COVID-19. The material from the prospective study consisted of cDNA or gDNA derived from T cells, B-cell-depleted T cells, or PBMCs. The dataset comprised deeply sampled blood TCRbeta repertoires from subjects exposed to, actively infected with, or recovered from COVID-19. The repertoires were made available in a free public database intended to serve as a resource for research on the immune response to SARS-CoV-2. The samples were drawn from two sources: the first 160 participants of the ongoing ImmuneRACE study, and approximately 1,300 subjects contributed by 6 global collaborators. The sample metadata nearly always contained a de-identified subject ID, COVID-19 status, age in years and sex. Where HLA class I and class II types were available, the types were taken from metadata supplied by the sample provider, not from assay-based typing. What the work shows at the level of the full study, not this receptor alone: The quantity of clinical and demographic metadata differed by source and by participant and was supplied without curation.

Whole blood was collected in K2EDTA tubes by collaborating institutions according to the institutions' own protocols. For TCRbeta analysis, collaborators shipped samples as frozen whole blood, isolated PBMCs, or DNA extracted from either of those sample types. The immunoSEQ Assay, a bias-controlled multiplex PCR, was used to amplify TCRbeta CDR3 regions from genomic DNA. For the original study's pipeline: The number of nucleated cells in each sample was estimated from the amplification of reference gene primers within the assay. To quantify the absolute abundance of each unique TCRbeta CDR3 rearrangement, sequence reads were collapsed and filtered. Productive Simpson clonality was computed per sample as the square root of Simpson's diversity index over productive rearrangements. The table comes from immuneACCESS by way of TCRdb, which keeps in-frame sequences with V and J called. Part of the clones is missing from these tables; in studies checked, under half for an unresolved V gene and the rest for unknown reasons. D and trimming were read from the DNA, whereas the V and J calls and clone size are those reported in that table. The sample includes about 73,000 clones, with roughly 83% observed a single time. The top ten clones comprise about 6.5% of the sample.

Spanning cysteine to phenylalanine, the CDR3 consists of 15 amino acids. The only DNA kept is the CDR3, 45 bases in frame from the first base. V has 1 base trimmed and J has 4 bases trimmed; junction bases matching no gene number 3. CDR1 and CDR2 were assigned from the germline V gene as SGHTA and FQGNSA. The specimen was peripheral blood. The sequence is built from TRBV7-2 and TRBJ2-2; 7 bases in between match TRBD2. The TCR was taken from a woman aged 60-70 years with acute or convalescent COVID-19. The CDR3 amino acid sequence is: CASSLGQRGTGELFF. The sequence in DNA is TGTGCCAGCAGCTTAGGACAGCGGGGCACCGGGGAGCTGTTTTTT. The full variable domain, completed from the reference TRBV7-2 and TRBJ2-2 proteins outside the CDR3, reads GAGVSQSPSNKVTEKGKDVELRCDPISGHTALYWYRQSLGQGLEFLIYFQGNSAPDKSGLPSDRFSAERTGGSVSTLTIQRTQQEDSAVYLCASSLGQRGTGELFFGEGSRLTVL.